A selection of T cell receptor beta chains follows, all from one sample in a study of beta chain features in type 1 diabetes. Only in-frame clones appear in the TCRdb table, and some are missing; sequencing was by immunoSEQ multiplex PCR. Of 100,000 to 150,000 clones listed, 9% were seen once; the top ten hold around 0.7%. The sample consisted of central memory CD4+ T cells from blood. Receptors originate from a man aged 25 to 45 with type 1 diabetes. CDR3s include the opening cysteine and the closing phenylalanine or tryptophan. Fields, in order: J gene, V gene, CDR3 protein.

>TRBJ1-3|TRBV2
CASSEGWGGGNTIYF
>TRBJ1-2|TRBV20-1
CSFYTEYGYTF
>TRBJ2-3|TRBV7-3
CASSLTASTDTQYF
>TRBJ2-7|TRBV18
CASSPPGTSGDHEQYF
>TRBJ2-7|TRBV30
CAWTRRFDSSYEQYF
>TRBJ2-1|TRBV11-3
CASSLGGDREQFF
>TRBJ2-2|TRBV6-5
CASSRLAGTGELFF
>TRBJ1-2|TRBV5-4
CASSSPTGGGNYGYTF
>TRBJ1-2|TRBV28
CASSLRQGAHGYTF
>TRBJ1-5|TRBV11-2
CASSPNNNQPQHF
>TRBJ2-1|TRBV18
CASSPAGSSYNEQFF
>TRBJ2-5|TRBV18
CASSRSTGTQETQYF
>TRBJ1-1|TRBV6-1
CASSEDGSREAFF
>TRBJ2-3|TRBV7-2
CASSRLEAGTQYF
>TRBJ1-5|TRBV7-9
CASSLGGDQPQHF
>TRBJ1-6|TRBV6-5
CASRMTEMAPLHF